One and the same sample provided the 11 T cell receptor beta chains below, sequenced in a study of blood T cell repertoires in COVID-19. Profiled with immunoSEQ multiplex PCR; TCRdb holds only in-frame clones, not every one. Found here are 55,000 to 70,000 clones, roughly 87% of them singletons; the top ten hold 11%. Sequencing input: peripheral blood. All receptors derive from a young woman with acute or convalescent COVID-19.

CDR3 DNA: TGCACCAGCAGCACCCGGACAGGGGGCGCCGTGCCTAAAGAGACCCAGTACTTC. This gives the protein CTSSTRTGGAVPKETQYF. The chain has TRBV1 and TRBJ2-5; the D segment call TRBD1 is taken from the table without a DNA check. TRBV1 is reported as a pseudogene. This CDR3 has 18 amino acids.

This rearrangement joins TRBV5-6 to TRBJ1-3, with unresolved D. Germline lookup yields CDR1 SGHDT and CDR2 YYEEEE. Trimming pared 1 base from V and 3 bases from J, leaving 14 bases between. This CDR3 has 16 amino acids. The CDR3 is CASSLNSGSSGNTIYF. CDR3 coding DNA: TGTGCCAGCAGCTTGAATTCGGGGAGCAGTGGAAACACCATATATTTT.

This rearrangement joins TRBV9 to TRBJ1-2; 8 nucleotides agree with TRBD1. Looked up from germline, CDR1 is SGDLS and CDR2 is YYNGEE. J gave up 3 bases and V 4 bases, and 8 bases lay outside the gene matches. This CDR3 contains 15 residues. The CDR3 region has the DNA TGTGCCAGCAGCCGTAGTTACAGGGGGGACTATGGCTACACCTTC. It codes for CASSRSYRGDYGYTF. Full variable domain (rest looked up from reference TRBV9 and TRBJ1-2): DSGVTQTPKHLITATGQRVTLRCSPRSGDLSVYWYQQSLDQGLQFLIQYYNGEERAKGNILERFSAQQFPDLHSELNLSSLELGDSALYFCASSRSYRGDYGYTFGSGTRLTVV.

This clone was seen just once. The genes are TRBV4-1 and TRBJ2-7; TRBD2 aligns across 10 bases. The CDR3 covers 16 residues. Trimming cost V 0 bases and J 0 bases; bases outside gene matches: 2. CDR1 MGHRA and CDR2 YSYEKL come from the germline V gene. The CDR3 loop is CASSQDASGSSYEQYF. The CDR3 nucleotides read TGCGCCAGCAGCCAAGACGCTAGCGGGAGCTCCTACGAGCAGTACTTC.

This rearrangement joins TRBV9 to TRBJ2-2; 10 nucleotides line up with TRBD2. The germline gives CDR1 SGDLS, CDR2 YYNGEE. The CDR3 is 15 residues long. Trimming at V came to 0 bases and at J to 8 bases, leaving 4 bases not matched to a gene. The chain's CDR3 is CASSVGLAGVGELFF. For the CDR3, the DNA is TGTGCCAGCAGCGTAGGGCTAGCGGGGGTAGGGGAGCTGTTTTTT.

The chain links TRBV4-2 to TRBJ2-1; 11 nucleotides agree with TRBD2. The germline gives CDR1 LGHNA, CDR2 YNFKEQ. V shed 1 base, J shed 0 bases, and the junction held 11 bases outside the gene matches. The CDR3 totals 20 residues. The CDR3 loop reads CASSQGLRLAGGRSYNEQFF. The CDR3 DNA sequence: TGTGCCAGCAGCCAAGGCTTGCGGCTAGCGGGGGGCCGCTCCTACAATGAGCAGTTCTTC.

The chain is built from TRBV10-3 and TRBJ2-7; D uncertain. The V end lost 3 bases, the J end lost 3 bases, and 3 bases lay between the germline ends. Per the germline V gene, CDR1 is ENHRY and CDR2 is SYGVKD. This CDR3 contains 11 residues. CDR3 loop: CAISDNYEQYF. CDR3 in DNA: TGTGCCATCAGTGACAACTACGAGCAGTACTTC.

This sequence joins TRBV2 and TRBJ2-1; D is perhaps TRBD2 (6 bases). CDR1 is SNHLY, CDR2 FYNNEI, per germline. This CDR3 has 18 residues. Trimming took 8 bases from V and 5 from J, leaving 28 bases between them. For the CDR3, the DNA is TGTGCCAGCGGTTGGCCGACTAGTAGGAGGGAAAGGGACAATGAGCAGTTCTTC. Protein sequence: CASGWPTSRRERDNEQFF.

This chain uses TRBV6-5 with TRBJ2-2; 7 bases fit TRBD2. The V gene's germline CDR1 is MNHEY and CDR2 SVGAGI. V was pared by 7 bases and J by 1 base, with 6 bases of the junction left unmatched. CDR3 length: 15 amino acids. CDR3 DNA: TGTGCCAGCACCAAGACTAGCAGGAACACCGGGGAGCTGTTTTTT. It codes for CASTKTSRNTGELFF.

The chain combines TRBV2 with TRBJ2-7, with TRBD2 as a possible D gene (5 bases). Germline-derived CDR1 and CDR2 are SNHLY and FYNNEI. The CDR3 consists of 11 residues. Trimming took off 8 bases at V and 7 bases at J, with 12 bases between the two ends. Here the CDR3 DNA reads TGTGCCAGCCAAGAGGGTATTGAGCAGTACTTC. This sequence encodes CASQEGIEQYF.

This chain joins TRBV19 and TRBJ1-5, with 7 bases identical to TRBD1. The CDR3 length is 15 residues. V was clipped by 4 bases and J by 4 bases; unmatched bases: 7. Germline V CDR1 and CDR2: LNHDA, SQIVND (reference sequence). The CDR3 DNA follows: TGTGCCAGTAGTAGAACCGGGACAGATAATCAGCCCCAGCATTTT. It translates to CASSRTGTDNQPQHF. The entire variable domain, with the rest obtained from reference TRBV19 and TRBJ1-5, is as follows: DGGITQSPKYLFRKEGQNVTLSCEQNLNHDAMYWYRQDPGQGLRLIYYSQIVNDFQKGDIAEGYSVSREKKESFPLTVTSAQKNPTAFYLCASSRTGTDNQPQHFGDGTRLSIL.